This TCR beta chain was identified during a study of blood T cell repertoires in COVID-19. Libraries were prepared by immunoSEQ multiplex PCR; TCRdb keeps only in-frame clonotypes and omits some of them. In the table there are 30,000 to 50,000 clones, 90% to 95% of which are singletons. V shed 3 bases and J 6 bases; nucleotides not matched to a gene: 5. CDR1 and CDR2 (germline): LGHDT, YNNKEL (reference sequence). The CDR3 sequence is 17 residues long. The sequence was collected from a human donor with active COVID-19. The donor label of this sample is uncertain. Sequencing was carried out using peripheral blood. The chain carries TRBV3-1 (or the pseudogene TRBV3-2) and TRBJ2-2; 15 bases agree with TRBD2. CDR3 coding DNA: TGTGCCAGCAGCCATCCCGGACTAGCGGGGGGGCCCGGGGAGCTGTTTTTT. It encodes CASSHPGLAGGPGELFF.